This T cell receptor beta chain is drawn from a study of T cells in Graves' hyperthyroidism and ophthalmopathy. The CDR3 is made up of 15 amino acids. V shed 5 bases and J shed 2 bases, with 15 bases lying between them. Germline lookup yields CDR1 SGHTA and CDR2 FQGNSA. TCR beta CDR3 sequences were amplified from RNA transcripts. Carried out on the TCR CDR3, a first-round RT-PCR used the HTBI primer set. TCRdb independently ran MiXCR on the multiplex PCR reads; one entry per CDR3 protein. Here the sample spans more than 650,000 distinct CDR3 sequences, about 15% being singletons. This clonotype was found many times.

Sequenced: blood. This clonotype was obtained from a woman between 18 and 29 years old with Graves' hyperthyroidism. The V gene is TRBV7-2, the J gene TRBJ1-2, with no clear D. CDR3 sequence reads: CASSLLDHLNYGYTF. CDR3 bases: TGTGCCAGCAGCCTCCTCGACCACTTAAACTATGGCTACACCTTC.